These T cell receptor beta chains were read from a single sample in a study of regulatory T cells in long-lasting Graves disease. TCRdb re-derived calls from the multiplex PCR reads in MiXCR, one entry per CDR3 protein. The sample contains more than 450,000 distinct CDR3 sequences, 12% of which appear only once. This sample was shared with a second study, whose subject was T cells in Graves' hyperthyroidism and ophthalmopathy.

Specimen: peripheral blood mononuclear cells (PBMCs), collected at new diagnosis, from a patient treated with antithyroid drugs. Receptors were obtained from a woman aged 25 to 39 with Graves disease. CDR3s include the opening cysteine and the closing phenylalanine or tryptophan. D genes are given only for firm matches. Clone size is stated in some rows and not others, as once, few, many or a class when expanded.

J gene: TRBJ1-2; clone size: NA; D gene: NA; V gene: TRBV19; CDR3 protein: CASSIPGQILHGHTF; CDR3 DNA: TGTGCCAGTAGTATACCTGGACAGATCCTTCATGGCCACACCTTC
J gene: TRBJ2-3; clone size: many; D gene: TRBD2; V gene: TRBV20-1; CDR3 protein: CSALRLAGTDTQYF; CDR3 DNA: TGCAGTGCTCTAAGGCTAGCGGGCACAGATACGCAGTATTTT
J gene: TRBJ2-2; clone size: many; D gene: NA; V gene: TRBV24-1; CDR3 protein: CATSDLQVTGELFF; CDR3 DNA: TGTGCCACCAGTGATTTACAGGTCACCGGGGAGCTGTTTTTT
J gene: TRBJ2-3; clone size: NA; D gene: TRBD2; V gene: TRBV7-9; CDR3 protein: CASSPYSGSHTDTQYF; CDR3 DNA: TGTGCCAGCAGCCCATATAGCGGGAGCCACACAGATACGCAGTATTTT
J gene: TRBJ2-1; clone size: many; D gene: TRBD2; V gene: TRBV10-3; CDR3 protein: CAISETSGRIEQFF; CDR3 DNA: TGTGCCATCAGCGAGACTAGCGGGAGGATTGAGCAGTTCTTC
J gene: TRBJ2-2; clone size: many; D gene: NA; V gene: TRBV9; CDR3 protein: CASSVPSGGGTGELFF; CDR3 DNA: TGTGCCAGCAGCGTGCCGTCAGGAGGAGGCACCGGGGAGCTGTTTTTT
J gene: TRBJ2-7; clone size: many; D gene: TRBD2; V gene: TRBV18; CDR3 protein: CASSPAAGGAYEQYF; CDR3 DNA: TGTGCCAGCTCACCAGCGGCGGGAGGGGCCTACGAGCAGTACTTC
J gene: TRBJ2-1; clone size: many; D gene: TRBD2; V gene: TRBV28; CDR3 protein: CASSLSPWGLAGGFYNEQFF; CDR3 DNA: TGTGCCAGCAGTTTGTCCCCCTGGGGACTAGCGGGAGGTTTCTACAATGAGCAGTTCTTC
J gene: TRBJ1-1; clone size: many; D gene: NA; V gene: TRBV7-9; CDR3 protein: CASSLGTPTFF; CDR3 DNA: TGTGCCAGCAGCTTAGGGACTCCGACTTTCTTT
J gene: TRBJ2-1; clone size: many; D gene: TRBD2; V gene: TRBV6-2/TRBV6-3; CDR3 protein: CASSTGLAQSYNEQFF; CDR3 DNA: TGTGCCAGCAGTACTGGACTAGCGCAATCCTACAATGAGCAGTTCTTC
J gene: TRBJ1-4; clone size: many; D gene: NA; V gene: TRBV20-1; CDR3 protein: CSARDTGEKLFF; CDR3 DNA: TGCAGTGCTAGAGATACGGGTGAAAAACTGTTTTTT
J gene: TRBJ2-7; clone size: many; D gene: TRBD1; V gene: TRBV6-5; CDR3 protein: CASSYSMTGGGDEQYF; CDR3 DNA: TGTGCCAGCAGTTACTCGATGACAGGGGGAGGTGACGAGCAGTACTTC
J gene: TRBJ2-7; clone size: few; D gene: TRBD2; V gene: TRBV28; CDR3 protein: CASSKRGTSGTYEQYF; CDR3 DNA: TGTGCCAGCAGTAAACGCGGGACTAGCGGGACCTACGAGCAGTACTTC
J gene: TRBJ2-5; clone size: many; D gene: NA; V gene: TRBV29-1; CDR3 protein: CSVARGDQYF; CDR3 DNA: TGCAGCGTTGCACGGGGTGACCAGTACTTC
J gene: TRBJ1-1; clone size: few; D gene: NA; V gene: TRBV29-1; CDR3 protein: CSAQGLGTEAFF; CDR3 DNA: TGCAGCGCCCAGGGGTTGGGCACTGAAGCTTTCTTT
J gene: TRBJ2-1; clone size: NA; D gene: TRBD2; V gene: TRBV27; CDR3 protein: CASSLSSGFYASSYNEQFF; CDR3 DNA: TGTGCCAGCAGTTTATCTAGCGGGTTCTACGCTAGCTCCTACAATGAGCAGTTCTTC
J gene: TRBJ1-6; clone size: many; D gene: NA; V gene: TRBV11-2; CDR3 protein: CASSLDQGRTNSPLHF; CDR3 DNA: TGTGCCAGCAGCTTAGACCAGGGACGGACTAATTCACCCCTCCACTTT
J gene: TRBJ2-2; clone size: NA; D gene: NA; V gene: TRBV7-9; CDR3 protein: CASSWFGTSNTGELFF; CDR3 DNA: TGTGCCAGCAGTTGGTTCGGGACTTCGAACACCGGGGAGCTGTTTTTT
J gene: TRBJ2-7; clone size: many; D gene: NA; V gene: TRBV11-3; CDR3 protein: CASSLGPAYEQYF; CDR3 DNA: TGTGCCAGCAGCTTGGGACCAGCCTACGAGCAGTACTTC
J gene: TRBJ2-5; clone size: NA; D gene: TRBD2; V gene: TRBV27; CDR3 protein: CASSPSGLAGEETQYF; CDR3 DNA: TGTGCCAGCAGTCCGTCGGGACTAGCGGGGGAAGAGACCCAGTACTTC
J gene: TRBJ2-1; clone size: many; D gene: TRBD2; V gene: TRBV7-8; CDR3 protein: CASSRTSGSGEQFF; CDR3 DNA: TGTGCCTCCTCAAGGACTAGCGGGAGTGGTGAGCAGTTCTTC
J gene: TRBJ1-1; clone size: many; D gene: NA; V gene: TRBV5-1; CDR3 protein: CASSLAAANTEAFF; CDR3 DNA: TGCGCCAGCAGCTTGGCCGCGGCGAACACTGAAGCTTTCTTT
J gene: TRBJ1-1; clone size: many; D gene: NA; V gene: TRBV6-2/TRBV6-3; CDR3 protein: CASSEVQRNTEAFF; CDR3 DNA: TGTGCCAGCAGTGAAGTTCAGCGGAACACTGAAGCTTTCTTT
J gene: TRBJ2-3; clone size: few; D gene: NA; V gene: TRBV19; CDR3 protein: CASSTAPQGWGTDTQYF; CDR3 DNA: TGTGCCAGTAGTACGGCCCCCCAGGGCTGGGGCACAGATACGCAGTATTTT
J gene: TRBJ2-7; clone size: NA; D gene: TRBD1; V gene: TRBV20-1; CDR3 protein: CSASGFRDRGYEQYF; CDR3 DNA: TGCAGTGCTAGTGGCTTCCGGGACAGGGGTTACGAGCAGTACTTC
J gene: TRBJ2-7; clone size: many; D gene: NA; V gene: TRBV11-3; CDR3 protein: CASSLRQISYEQYF; CDR3 DNA: TGTGCCAGCAGCTTAAGACAGATCTCCTACGAGCAGTACTTC
J gene: TRBJ2-1; clone size: many; D gene: TRBD2; V gene: TRBV6-1; CDR3 protein: CASSGLAGSIYNEQFF; CDR3 DNA: TGTGCCAGCAGTGGTTTAGCGGGATCGATCTACAATGAGCAGTTCTTC
J gene: TRBJ2-6; clone size: many; D gene: NA; V gene: TRBV18; CDR3 protein: CASSPPTNGHLSVLTF; CDR3 DNA: TGTGCCAGCTCACCACCCACCAATGGGCACCTCAGCGTCCTGACTTTC
J gene: TRBJ2-7; clone size: many; D gene: NA; V gene: TRBV5-1; CDR3 protein: CASSMTPAGYEQYF; CDR3 DNA: TGCGCCAGCAGCATGACCCCAGCGGGCTACGAGCAGTACTTC
J gene: TRBJ1-1; clone size: many; D gene: NA; V gene: TRBV7-8; CDR3 protein: CASSLGARMNTEAFF; CDR3 DNA: TGTGCCAGCAGCTTAGGGGCCAGAATGAACACTGAAGCTTTCTTT
J gene: TRBJ2-1; clone size: NA; D gene: NA; V gene: TRBV6-2/TRBV6-3; CDR3 protein: CASSRTTSTYNEQFF; CDR3 DNA: TGTGCCAGCAGTCGAACTACTAGCACCTACAATGAGCAGTTCTTC
J gene: TRBJ2-2; clone size: many; D gene: TRBD2; V gene: TRBV6-2/TRBV6-3; CDR3 protein: CASTYTQPGGRPNTGELFF; CDR3 DNA: TGTGCCAGCACCTACACACAACCCGGCGGGAGACCGAACACCGGGGAGCTGTTTTTT
J gene: TRBJ1-5; clone size: NA; D gene: NA; V gene: TRBV15; CDR3 protein: CATSRVGGLWASNQPQHF; CDR3 DNA: TGTGCCACCAGCAGAGTGGGGGGGCTGTGGGCGAGCAATCAGCCCCAGCATTTT
J gene: TRBJ2-7; clone size: NA; D gene: NA; V gene: TRBV6-1; CDR3 protein: CASRPFSGYEQYF; CDR3 DNA: TGTGCCAGCAGGCCCTTCTCGGGCTACGAGCAGTACTTC
J gene: TRBJ1-2; clone size: NA; D gene: NA; V gene: TRBV4-1; CDR3 protein: CASSQLYAEGYGYTF; CDR3 DNA: TGCGCCAGCAGCCAACTATATGCGGAGGGCTATGGCTACACCTTC
J gene: TRBJ1-5; clone size: few; D gene: NA; V gene: TRBV28; CDR3 protein: CASSDSLYQPQHF; CDR3 DNA: TGTGCCAGCAGCGACAGCCTGTATCAGCCCCAGCATTTT
J gene: TRBJ2-7; clone size: many; D gene: NA; V gene: TRBV30; CDR3 protein: CAWRLQGGSYEQYF; CDR3 DNA: TGTGCCTGGAGGCTCCAGGGAGGATCCTACGAGCAGTACTTC
J gene: TRBJ2-7; clone size: many; D gene: NA; V gene: TRBV28; CDR3 protein: CASSLMYEQYF; CDR3 DNA: TGTGCCAGCAGTTTAATGTACGAGCAGTACTTC
J gene: TRBJ2-2; clone size: many; D gene: NA; V gene: TRBV6-2/TRBV6-3; CDR3 protein: CASRDNTGELFF; CDR3 DNA: TGTGCCAGCAGAGACAACACCGGGGAGCTGTTTTTT
J gene: TRBJ1-6; clone size: few; D gene: TRBD1; V gene: TRBV20-1; CDR3 protein: CSASRDRGRYNSPLHF; CDR3 DNA: TGCAGTGCTAGCCGAGACAGGGGGCGGTATAATTCACCCCTCCACTTT
J gene: TRBJ2-3; clone size: many; D gene: NA; V gene: TRBV18; CDR3 protein: CASSRISTDTQYF; CDR3 DNA: TGTGCCAGCTCACGCATAAGCACAGATACGCAGTATTTT
J gene: TRBJ2-2; clone size: NA; D gene: NA; V gene: TRBV4-2; CDR3 protein: CASSQDWGRGELFF; CDR3 DNA: TGTGCCAGCAGCCAAGATTGGGGCCGGGGGGAGCTGTTTTTT
J gene: TRBJ1-6; clone size: NA; D gene: NA; V gene: TRBV7-9; CDR3 protein: CASSLEAGYNSPLHF; CDR3 DNA: TGTGCCAGCAGCTTAGAGGCCGGTTATAATTCACCCCTCCACTTT
J gene: TRBJ2-7; clone size: few; D gene: NA; V gene: TRBV20-1; CDR3 protein: CSARDPDGVPYEQYF; CDR3 DNA: TGCAGTGCTCGAGACCCGGACGGAGTCCCCTACGAGCAGTACTTC
J gene: TRBJ2-7; clone size: NA; D gene: NA; V gene: TRBV3-1; CDR3 protein: CASSQDLGDEQYF; CDR3 DNA: TGTGCCAGCAGCCAAGATTTGGGAGACGAGCAGTACTTC
J gene: TRBJ2-1; clone size: many; D gene: NA; V gene: TRBV20-1; CDR3 protein: CSAIGESSYNEQFF; CDR3 DNA: TGCAGTGCTATAGGGGAGAGCTCCTACAATGAGCAGTTCTTC
J gene: TRBJ1-6; clone size: many; D gene: TRBD1; V gene: TRBV10-3; CDR3 protein: CAIRPGQGANSPLHF; CDR3 DNA: TGTGCCATCAGGCCGGGACAGGGCGCGAATTCACCCCTCCACTTT
J gene: TRBJ1-1; clone size: many; D gene: NA; V gene: TRBV3-1; CDR3 protein: CASSQYGATEAFF; CDR3 DNA: TGTGCCAGCAGCCAATACGGGGCCACTGAAGCTTTCTTT
J gene: TRBJ2-3; clone size: many; D gene: NA; V gene: TRBV6-1; CDR3 protein: CATCSRETDTQYF; CDR3 DNA: TGTGCCACCTGCAGCAGGGAGACAGATACGCAGTATTTT
J gene: TRBJ1-1; clone size: NA; D gene: NA; V gene: TRBV19; CDR3 protein: CASSMWDTRRTGAFF; CDR3 DNA: TGTGCCAGTAGTATGTGGGACACCAGACGAACTGGAGCTTTCTTT
J gene: TRBJ2-1; clone size: many; D gene: NA; V gene: TRBV29-1; CDR3 protein: CSVELGAGHSYNEQFF; CDR3 DNA: TGCAGCGTTGAATTGGGAGCGGGACACTCCTACAATGAGCAGTTCTTC
J gene: TRBJ1-2; clone size: many; D gene: NA; V gene: TRBV3-1; CDR3 protein: CASSQVKGVETF; CDR3 DNA: TGTGCCAGCAGCCAAGTCAAGGGGGTAGAAACCTTC
J gene: TRBJ2-5; clone size: few; D gene: TRBD1; V gene: TRBV2; CDR3 protein: CASSGPLQGATQYF; CDR3 DNA: TGTGCCAGCAGTGGTCCCCTCCAGGGGGCTACCCAGTACTTC
J gene: TRBJ2-3; clone size: many; D gene: NA; V gene: TRBV12-3/TRBV12-4; CDR3 protein: CASRLGSRGFIRTDTQYF; CDR3 DNA: TGTGCCAGCAGGCTGGGGTCTCGGGGGTTCATCCGCACAGATACGCAGTATTTT